The rows below give T cell receptor beta chains drawn from one sample of a study of blood T cell repertoires in COVID-19. The method was immunoSEQ multiplex PCR; TCRdb's version includes in-frame clones alone and lacks a portion of them. The data contain around 130,000 clones, more than 75% of them seen just once; the ten biggest clones take up around 4%. Input material: peripheral blood. All receptors come from a man aged 55 to 70 with acute or convalescent COVID-19. Both conserved end residues are part of each CDR3. Each record gives: clone size, J gene, D gene, V gene, CDR3 DNA, CDR3 protein. D genes are given only for firm matches. The size field is filled for only some rows; it gives once, few, many or a size class.

>.|TRBJ1-4|.|TRBV5-4
TGTGCCAGCAGCTCCTCCGGGCGACAGCGTAATGAAAAACTGTTTTTT
CASSSSGRQRNEKLFF
>once|TRBJ2-7|TRBD1|TRBV29-1
TGCAGCGTTCAGGACAGGGGCTACGAGCAGTACTTC
CSVQDRGYEQYF
>few|TRBJ2-5|TRBD1|TRBV6-6
TGTGCCAGCAGTTACGGGACAGCATCGGGGGAGACCCAGTACTTC
CASSYGTASGETQYF
>.|TRBJ2-4|.|TRBV28
TGTGCCAGCACTCCAACTAATCTAGCCAAAAACATTCAGTACTTC
CASTPTNLAKNIQYF
>.|TRBJ1-1|.|TRBV7-2
TGTGCCAGCAGCTTATATACAGGGAGCACTGAAGCTTTCTTT
CASSLYTGSTEAFF
>few|TRBJ2-1|.|TRBV28
TGTGCCAGCAGGGGCCGACAGGAGTCCTACAATGAGCAGTTCTTC
CASRGRQESYNEQFF
>.|TRBJ2-7|.|TRBV29-1
TGCAGCGTTGTCTCCACCACTGGGGCCGTTTACGAGCAGTACTTC
CSVVSTTGAVYEQYF
>.|TRBJ2-5|TRBD1|TRBV7-8
TGTGCCAGCAGTTCCTGGGGGGACAGGGACCAAGAGACCCAGTACTTC
CASSSWGDRDQETQYF
>.|TRBJ1-5|TRBD1|TRBV2
TGTGCCAGCACCTCGACAGGGGATCAGCCCCAGCATTTT
CASTSTGDQPQHF
>.|TRBJ2-1|TRBD1|TRBV2
TGTGCCAGCAGGGACAGGACCGGAGGCAATGAGCAGTTCTTC
CASRDRTGGNEQFF
>.|TRBJ2-1|.|TRBV11-2
TGTGCCAGCAGCTTAGATAGGGACACACTGATCAATGAGCAGTTCTTC
CASSLDRDTLINEQFF
>.|TRBJ1-6|TRBD1|TRBV2
TGTGCCAGCAGTGAGAGGGACAGGAAGAATTCACCCCTCCACTTT
CASSERDRKNSPLHF
>.|TRBJ2-7|TRBD1|TRBV7-9
TGTGCCAGCAGCCTACAGGGGGCTCAGGGCGAGCAGTACTTC
CASSLQGAQGEQYF
>.|TRBJ2-7|.|TRBV5-4
TGTGCCAGCAGGATGGGCACTAGGAGTTACGAGCAGTACTTC
CASRMGTRSYEQYF
>.|TRBJ2-3|TRBD2|TRBV5-1
TGCGCCAGCAGCCCGGGACTAGCGGCAAGCACAGATACGCAGTATTTT
CASSPGLAASTDTQYF